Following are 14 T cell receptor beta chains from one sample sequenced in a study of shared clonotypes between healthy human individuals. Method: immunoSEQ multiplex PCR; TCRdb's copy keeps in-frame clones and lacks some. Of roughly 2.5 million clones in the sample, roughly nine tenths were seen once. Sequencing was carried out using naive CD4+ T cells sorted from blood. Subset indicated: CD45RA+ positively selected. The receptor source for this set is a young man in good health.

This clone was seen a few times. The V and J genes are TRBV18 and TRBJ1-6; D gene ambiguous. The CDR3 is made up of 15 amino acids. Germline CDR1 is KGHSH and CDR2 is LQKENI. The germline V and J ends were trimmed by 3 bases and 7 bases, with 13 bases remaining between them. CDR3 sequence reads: CASSPLAQSNSPLHF. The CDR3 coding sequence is TGTGCCAGCTCACCTCTTGCCCAAAGCAATTCACCCCTCCACTTT.

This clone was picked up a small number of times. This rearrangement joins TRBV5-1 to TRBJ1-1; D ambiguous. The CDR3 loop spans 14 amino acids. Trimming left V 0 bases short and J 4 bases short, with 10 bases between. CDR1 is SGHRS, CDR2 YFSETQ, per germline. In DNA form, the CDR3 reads TGCGCCAGCAGCTTGGATGGGCAGATCACTGAAGCTTTCTTT. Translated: CASSLDGQITEAFF.

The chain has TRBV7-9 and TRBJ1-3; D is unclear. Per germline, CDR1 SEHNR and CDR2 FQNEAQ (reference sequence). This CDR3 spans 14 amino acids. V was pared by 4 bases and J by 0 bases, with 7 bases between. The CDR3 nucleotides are TGTGCCAGCAGCTCAGGTAGCTCTGGAAACACCATATATTTT. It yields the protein CASSSGSSGNTIYF.

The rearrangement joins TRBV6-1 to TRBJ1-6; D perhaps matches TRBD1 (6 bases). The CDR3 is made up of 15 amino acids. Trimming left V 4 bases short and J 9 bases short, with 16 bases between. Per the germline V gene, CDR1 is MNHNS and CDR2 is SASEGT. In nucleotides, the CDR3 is TGTGCCAGCAGTGGAGGGGGGTCGGGTACTTCACCCCTCCACTTT. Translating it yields CASSGGGSGTSPLHF.

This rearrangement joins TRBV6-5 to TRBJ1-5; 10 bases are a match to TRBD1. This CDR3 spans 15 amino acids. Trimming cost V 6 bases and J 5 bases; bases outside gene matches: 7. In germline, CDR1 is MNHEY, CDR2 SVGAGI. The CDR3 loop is CASRQSTGGYQPQHF. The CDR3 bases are TGTGCCAGCAGACAGTCGACAGGGGGCTATCAGCCCCAGCATTTT.

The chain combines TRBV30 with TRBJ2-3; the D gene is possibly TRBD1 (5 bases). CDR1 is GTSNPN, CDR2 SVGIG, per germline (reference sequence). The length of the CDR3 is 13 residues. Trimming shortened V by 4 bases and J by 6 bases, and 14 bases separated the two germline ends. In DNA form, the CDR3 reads TGTGCCTGGACGGCAGGGTTATTCGATACGCAGTATTTT. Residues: CAWTAGLFDTQYF.

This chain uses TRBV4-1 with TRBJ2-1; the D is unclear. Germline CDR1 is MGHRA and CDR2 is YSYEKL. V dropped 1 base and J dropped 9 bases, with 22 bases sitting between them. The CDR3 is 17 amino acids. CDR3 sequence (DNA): TGCGCCAGCAGCCAAGGGTGGTACAGTCTTCTCACCGGTGAGCAGTTCTTC. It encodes CASSQGWYSLLTGEQFF.

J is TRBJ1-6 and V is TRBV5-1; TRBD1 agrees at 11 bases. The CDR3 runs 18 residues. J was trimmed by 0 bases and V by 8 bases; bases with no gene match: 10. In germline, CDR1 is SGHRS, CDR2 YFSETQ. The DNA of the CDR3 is TGCGCCAGTGGGACAGGGGGTCTGGAGAGCTCCTATAATTCACCCCTCCACTTT. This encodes CASGTGGLESSYNSPLHF.

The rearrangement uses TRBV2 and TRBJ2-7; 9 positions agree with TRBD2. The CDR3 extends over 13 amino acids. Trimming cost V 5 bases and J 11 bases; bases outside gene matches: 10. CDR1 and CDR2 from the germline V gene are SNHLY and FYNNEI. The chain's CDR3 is CASSPEVSGREYF. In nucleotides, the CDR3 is TGTGCCAGCAGTCCCGAGGTTAGCGGGAGAGAGTACTTC.

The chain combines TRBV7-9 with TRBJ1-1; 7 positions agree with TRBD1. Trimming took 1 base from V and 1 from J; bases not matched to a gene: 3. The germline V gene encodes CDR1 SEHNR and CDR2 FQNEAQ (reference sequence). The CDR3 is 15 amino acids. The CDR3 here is CASSLGWDRNTEAFF. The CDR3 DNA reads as TGTGCCAGCAGCTTAGGATGGGACAGGAACACTGAAGCTTTCTTT.

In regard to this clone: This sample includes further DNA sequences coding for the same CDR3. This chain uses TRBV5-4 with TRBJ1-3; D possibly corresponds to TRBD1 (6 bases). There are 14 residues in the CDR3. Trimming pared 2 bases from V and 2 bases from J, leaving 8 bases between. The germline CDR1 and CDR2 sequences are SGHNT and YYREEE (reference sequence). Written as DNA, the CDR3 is TGTGCCAGCAGCTTAACAGGGACTGGAAACACCATATATTTT. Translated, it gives CASSLTGTGNTIYF.

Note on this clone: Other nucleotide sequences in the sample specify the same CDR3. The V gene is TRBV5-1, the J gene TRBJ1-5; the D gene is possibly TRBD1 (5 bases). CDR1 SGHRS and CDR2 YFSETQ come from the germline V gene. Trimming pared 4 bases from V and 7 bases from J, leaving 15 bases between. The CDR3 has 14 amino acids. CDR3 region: CASSPDGAGQPQHF. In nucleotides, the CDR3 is TGCGCCAGCAGCCCAGATGGGGCAGGGCAGCCCCAGCATTTT.

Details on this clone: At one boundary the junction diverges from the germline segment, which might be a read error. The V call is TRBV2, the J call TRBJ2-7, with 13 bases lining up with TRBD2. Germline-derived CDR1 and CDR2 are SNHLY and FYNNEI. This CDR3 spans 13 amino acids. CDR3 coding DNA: TGTGCCTGCAGGACTAGCGGGAGAGACGAGCAGTACTTC. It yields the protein CACRTSGRDEQYF.

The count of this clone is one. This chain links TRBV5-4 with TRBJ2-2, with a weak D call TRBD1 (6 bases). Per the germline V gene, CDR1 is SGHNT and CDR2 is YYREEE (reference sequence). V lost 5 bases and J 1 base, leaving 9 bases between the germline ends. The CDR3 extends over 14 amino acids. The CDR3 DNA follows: TGTGCCAGCAGTCAGACAGGGAACACCGGGGAGCTGTTTTTT. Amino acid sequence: CASSQTGNTGELFF.